A single sample is the source of the 18 T cell receptor beta chains below, sequenced in a study of naive and memory T cell subsets. An equimolar mix of two oligonucleotides served as the beta constant-region primer for TRBC1 and TRBC2. Nested alpha and beta constant-region primers with the SP2 primer drove four PCR rounds on ligated cDNA. TCRdb re-derived calls from the UMI-ligation and nested PCR reads in MiXCR, one entry per CDR3 protein. The sample records over 110,000 distinct CDR3 sequences, about 20% being singletons. Their antigens remain unidentified. General observations from the study: Possibly reflecting memory cells re-expressing CD45RA, a few larger clonotypes occurred in naive repertoires, especially CD8.

The material sequenced was naive CD8+ T cells from blood. The receptors originated from a human donor in good health.

Here the CDR3 DNA reads TGTGCCAGCAGCGAGGACGATTTTAGGGGAAACACCATATATTTT. It codes for CASSEDDFRGNTIYF. V usage is TRBV9 and J usage is TRBJ1-3; D gene uncertain. The CDR3 has 15 amino acids. The germline CDR1 and CDR2 sequences are SGDLS and YYNGEE. Trimming left V 3 bases short and J 4 bases short, with 14 bases between. The full variable domain, its missing parts supplied by reference TRBV9 and TRBJ1-3, is DSGVTQTPKHLITATGQRVTLRCSPRSGDLSVYWYQQSLDQGLQFLIQYYNGEERAKGNILERFSAQQFPDLHSELNLSSLELGDSALYFCASSEDDFRGNTIYFGEGSWLTVV.

This clonotype turned up a few times. For the CDR3, the DNA is TGTGCCAGCAGTGTCGGGGTTACCACCGGGGAGCTGTTTTTT. Translated, it gives CASSVGVTTGELFF. The rearrangement joins TRBV6-1 to TRBJ2-2, with a possible D match to TRBD2 (5 bases). The CDR3 covers 14 residues. The ends were cut back, 4 bases at V and 4 bases at J, with 10 bases in the middle. Germline CDR1 is MNHNS and CDR2 is SASEGT.

This clonotype came up a few times. The chain uses TRBV28 and TRBJ2-2, with a possible D match to TRBD2 (5 bases). The germline V gene encodes CDR1 MDHEN and CDR2 SYDVKM. V was shortened by 10 bases and J by 2 bases, with 20 bases between the two germline ends. The CDR3 consists of 16 residues. This CDR3 is CATNPSSAINTGELFF. For the CDR3, the DNA is TGTGCCACTAACCCCAGTAGCGCGATAAACACCGGGGAGCTGTTTTTT. The full variable domain, rest sourced from reference TRBV28 and TRBJ2-2, is DVKVTQSSRYLVKRTGEKVFLECVQDMDHENMFWYRQDPGLGLRLIYFSYDVKMKEKGDIPEGYSVSREKKERFSLILESASTNQTSMYLCATNPSSAINTGELFFGEGSRLTVL.

This clonotype was seen only once. V gene TRBV28 combines with J gene TRBJ2-3; 7 nucleotides align to TRBD1. J was trimmed by 4 bases and V by 2 bases; bases with no gene match: 6. The CDR3 covers 15 residues. Germline values: CDR1 MDHEN, CDR2 SYDVKM. Written as DNA, the CDR3 is TGTGCCAGCAGTTTAACAGGGGAGAGCGCAGATACGCAGTATTTT. It is translated as CASSLTGESADTQYF.

The chain has TRBV28 and TRBJ2-3; D uncertain. The CDR3 runs to 15 residues. Trimming shortened V by 6 bases and J by 6 bases, and 19 bases separated the two germline ends. Germline V gives CDR1 MDHEN, CDR2 SYDVKM. CDR3 DNA sequence: TGTGCCAGCAGCTACTCCACCCTGGAGCTCGATACGCAGTATTTT. Its protein product is CASSYSTLELDTQYF.

The rearrangement links TRBV2 to TRBJ2-1; D possibly matches TRBD1 or TRBD2 (5 bases each). Looked up from germline, CDR1 is SNHLY and CDR2 is FYNNEI. V was pared by 5 bases and J by 4 bases, with 12 bases between. The CDR3 covers 14 residues. CDR3 in amino acids: CASSLRGFYNEQFF. In DNA form, the CDR3 reads TGTGCCAGCAGTTTGAGGGGTTTTTACAATGAGCAGTTCTTC.

This clonotype has just a few counts. The V call is TRBV7-9, the J call TRBJ2-1; TRBD2 aligns across 12 bases. Germline V lookup: CDR1 SEHNR, CDR2 FQNEAQ (reference sequence). The CDR3 is 15 residues long. V trimming: 7 bases; J trimming: 7 bases; junction bases outside the gene matches: 8. The CDR3 DNA reads as TGTGCCAGCACACGGCTAGCGGGAGGGAGAAATGAGCAGTTCTTC. Its translation is CASTRLAGGRNEQFF.

The sample holds many counts of this clonotype. The chain has TRBV28 and TRBJ2-7; a possible D gene is TRBD1 (7 bases). V was cut by 4 bases and J by 3 bases, with 16 bases left in between. Germline V gives CDR1 MDHEN, CDR2 SYDVKM. CDR3 length: 15 amino acids. CDR3: CASSYPQGEDYEQYF. CDR3 in DNA: TGTGCCAGCAGTTACCCGCAGGGGGAGGACTACGAGCAGTACTTC.

As concerns this clonotype: A much larger clone sits a single nucleotide away, making a read error possible. The genes are TRBV15 and TRBJ2-1; D gene ambiguous. Germline CDR1 and CDR2: LNHNV and YYDKDF (reference sequence). This CDR3 spans 16 amino acids. CDR3 amino acids: CATSRGRQDSYKEQFF. Written as DNA, the CDR3 is TGTGCCACCAGCAGAGGCAGGCAAGACTCCTACAAGGAGCAGTTCTTC.

This clonotype came up many times. The rearrangement links TRBV7-6 to TRBJ2-1, with 9 bases fitting TRBD1. The CDR3 runs to 16 residues. J lost 8 bases, V lost 5 bases, and 13 bases had no gene match. The germline V gene has CDR1 SGHVS and CDR2 FNYEAQ. CDR3 nucleotides: TGTGCCAGCAGCGCCTCACTACAGGGGGCGGGTTATGAGCAGTTCTTC. Amino acids: CASSASLQGAGYEQFF.

The chain recombines TRBV6-2 or TRBV6-3 with TRBJ1-1; D is unclear. The CDR3 contains 14 residues. In germline, CDR1 is MNHEY, CDR2 SVGEGT. Trimming took 2 bases from V and 5 from J, leaving 12 bases between them. The CDR3 region has the DNA TGTGCCAGCAGTTACGCCGCTGGGGAGACTGAAGCTTTCTTT. This sequence encodes CASSYAAGETEAFF.

The chain combines TRBV28 with TRBJ2-5; 7 bases line up with TRBD1. Germline-derived CDR1 and CDR2 are MDHEN and SYDVKM. This CDR3 has 22 amino acids. V lost 6 bases, J lost 0 bases, and 28 bases stayed unmatched. The CDR3 here is CASSFSNIQTGTLSGNQETQYF. Written as DNA, the CDR3 is TGTGCCAGCAGCTTTTCCAACATTCAGACAGGGACATTGTCTGGAAACCAAGAGACCCAGTACTTC.

The chain uses TRBV6-6 and TRBJ1-4; D call uncertain. The CDR3 sequence is 14 residues long. The V gene's germline CDR1 is MNHNY and CDR2 SVGAGI (reference sequence). Trimming cost V 2 bases and J 8 bases, with 12 bases left between them. The CDR3 spells CASSYVPVGEKLFF. CDR3 bases: TGTGCCAGCAGTTACGTTCCCGTGGGGGAAAAACTGTTTTTT.

The gene calls are TRBV24-1 and TRBJ2-2; 8 nucleotides match TRBD1. V was clipped by 9 bases and J by 6 bases; unmatched bases: 11. This CDR3 has 15 residues. Germline CDR1 KGHDR, CDR2 SFDVKD. The CDR3 loop is CATSSDRVGAGELFF. The CDR3 nucleotides read TGTGCCACCTCTTCGGACAGGGTCGGCGCCGGGGAGCTGTTTTTT.

The rearrangement uses TRBV15 and TRBJ2-1, with no clear D. CDR1 LNHNV and CDR2 YYDKDF come from the germline V gene (reference sequence). Trimming took 0 bases from V and 0 from J, leaving 9 bases between them. The CDR3 covers 16 residues. The CDR3 protein is CATSRDWRSSYNEQFF. In DNA, the CDR3 is TGTGCCACCAGCAGAGATTGGCGGAGCTCCTACAATGAGCAGTTCTTC.

This clonotype has ten or more counts. The chain recombines TRBV25-1 with TRBJ1-4; D is ambiguous. This CDR3 is built from 17 residues. The V end was cut by 4 bases, the J end by 6 bases, with 21 bases between. Germline lookup yields CDR1 MGHDK and CDR2 SYGVNS. The CDR3 DNA follows: TGTGCCAGCAGTGGAATTGCCCCCCAGCTACGGGATGAAAAACTGTTTTTT. It encodes CASSGIAPQLRDEKLFF.

Only a few counts were recorded for this clonotype. CDR3 nucleotide sequence: TGCAGTGCGGAGGAGAACACTGAAGCTTTCTTT. Translated: CSAEENTEAFF. The J gene is TRBJ1-1, the V gene TRBV20-1; no clear D. In germline, CDR1 is DFQATT, CDR2 SNEGSKA (reference sequence). The length of the CDR3 is 11 residues. V lost 6 bases, J lost 1 base, and 6 bases lay in between.

This clonotype was seen more than once but under ten times. This chain connects TRBV6-1 to TRBJ1-1, with TRBD1 as a possible D gene (6 bases). The length of the CDR3 is 13 residues. V was trimmed by 11 bases and J by 5 bases, leaving 18 bases between them. Per germline, CDR1 MNHNS and CDR2 SASEGT. CDR3 amino acids: CACTKGGNTEAFF. The CDR3 DNA sequence: TGTGCCTGCACCAAGGGGGGAAATACTGAAGCTTTCTTT.